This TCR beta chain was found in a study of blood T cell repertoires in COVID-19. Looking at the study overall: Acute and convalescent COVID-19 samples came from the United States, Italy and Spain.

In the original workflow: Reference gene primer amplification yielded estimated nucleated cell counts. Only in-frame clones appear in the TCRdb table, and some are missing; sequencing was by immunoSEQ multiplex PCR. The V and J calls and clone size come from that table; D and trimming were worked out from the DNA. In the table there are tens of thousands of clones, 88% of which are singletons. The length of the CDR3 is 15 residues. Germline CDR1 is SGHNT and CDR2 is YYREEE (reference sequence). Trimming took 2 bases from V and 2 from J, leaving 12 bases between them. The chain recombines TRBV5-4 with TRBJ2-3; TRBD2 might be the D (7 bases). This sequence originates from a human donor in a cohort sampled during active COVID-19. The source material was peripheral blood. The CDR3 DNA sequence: TGTGCCAGCAGCTTAGGACGGGGGGCCACAGATACGCAGTATTTT. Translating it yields CASSLGRGATDTQYF.